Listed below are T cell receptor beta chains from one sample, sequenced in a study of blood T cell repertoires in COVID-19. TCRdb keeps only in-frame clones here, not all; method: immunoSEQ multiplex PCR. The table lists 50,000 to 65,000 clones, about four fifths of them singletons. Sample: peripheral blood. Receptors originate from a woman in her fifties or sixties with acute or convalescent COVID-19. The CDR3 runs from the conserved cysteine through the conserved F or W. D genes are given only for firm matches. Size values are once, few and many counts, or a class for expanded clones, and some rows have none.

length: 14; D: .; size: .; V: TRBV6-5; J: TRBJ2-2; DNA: TGTGCCAGCAGACCCCCGGGGAACACCGGGGAGCTGTTTTTT; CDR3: CASRPPGNTGELFF
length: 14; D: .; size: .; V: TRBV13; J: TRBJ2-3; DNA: TGTGCCAGCAAAGCGGGCATTAGCACAGATACGCAGTATTTT; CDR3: CASKAGISTDTQYF
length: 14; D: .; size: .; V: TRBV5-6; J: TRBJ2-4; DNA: TGTGCCAGCAGCCTCTCCCGAACAGCCGCTATTCAGTACTTC; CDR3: CASSLSRTAAIQYF
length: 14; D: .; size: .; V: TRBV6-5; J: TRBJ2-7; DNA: TGTGCCAGCAGATTGACAGGCGCGGCGGCCGAGCAGTACTTC; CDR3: CASRLTGAAAEQYF
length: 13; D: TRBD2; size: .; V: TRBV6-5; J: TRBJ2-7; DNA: TGTGCCACCGGGTTCAGGAGCGGGGGACAGCAGTACTTC; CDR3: CATGFRSGGQQYF
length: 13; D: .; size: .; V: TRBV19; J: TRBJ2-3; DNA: TGTGCCAGTAGACAGAACTCCGCGAATACGCAGTATTTT; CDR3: CASRQNSANTQYF
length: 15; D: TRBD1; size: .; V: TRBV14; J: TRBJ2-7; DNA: TGTGCCAGCAGCCACTATACGACAGGGTCCTACGAGCAGTACTTC; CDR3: CASSHYTTGSYEQYF
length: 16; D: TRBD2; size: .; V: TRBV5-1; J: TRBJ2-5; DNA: TGCGCCAGCAGCCTAACGACGGGAGGACCCCAAGAGACCCAGTACTTC; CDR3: CASSLTTGGPQETQYF
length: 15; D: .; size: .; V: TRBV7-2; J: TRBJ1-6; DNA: TGTGCCAGCAGCTTAGCGTTCTCCGGGAGTTCACCCCTCCACTTT; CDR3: CASSLAFSGSSPLHF
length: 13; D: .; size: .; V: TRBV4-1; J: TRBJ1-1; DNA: TGCGCCAGCAGCCAAACCAGGAACACTGAAGCTTTCTTT; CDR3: CASSQTRNTEAFF
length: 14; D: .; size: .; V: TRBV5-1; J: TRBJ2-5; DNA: TGCGCCAGCAGCGAGAATGATCTAACAGAGACCCAGTACTTC; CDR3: CASSENDLTETQYF
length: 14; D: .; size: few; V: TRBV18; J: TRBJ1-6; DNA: TGTGCCAGCTCAAAAGGACAGACTAATTCACCCCTCCACTTT; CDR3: CASSKGQTNSPLHF
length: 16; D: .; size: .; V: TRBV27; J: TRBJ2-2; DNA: TGTGCCAGCAGTCCACCGAGGGCCTCCTCTACCGGGGAGCTGTTTTTT; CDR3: CASSPPRASSTGELFF
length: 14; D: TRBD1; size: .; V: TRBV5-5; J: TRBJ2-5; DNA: TGTGCCAGCAGCCTGGACAGGTACCAAGAGACCCAGTACTTC; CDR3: CASSLDRYQETQYF
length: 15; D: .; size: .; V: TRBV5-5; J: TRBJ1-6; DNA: TGTGCCAGCAGCTTGGGACAGCCCGATAATTCACTCCTCCACTTT; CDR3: CASSLGQPDNSLLHF
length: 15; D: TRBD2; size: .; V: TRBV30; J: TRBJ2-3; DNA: TGTGCCTGGAAACCTAGCGGGGGAAGAACAGATACGCAGTATTTT; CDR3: CAWKPSGGRTDTQYF
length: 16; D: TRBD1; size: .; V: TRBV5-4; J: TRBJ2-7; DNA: TGTGCCAGCAGCTGGCGAGTCGGGACAGGGCCCTACGAGCAGTACTTC; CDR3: CASSWRVGTGPYEQYF
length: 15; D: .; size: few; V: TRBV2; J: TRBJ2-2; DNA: TGTGCCAGCAGTAAGGTAGCAGTGAACACCGGGGAGCTGTTTTTT; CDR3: CASSKVAVNTGELFF
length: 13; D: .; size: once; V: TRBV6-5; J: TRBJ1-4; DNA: TGTGCCAGCAGCCCCAGGGCGAGGGAAAAACTGTTTTTT; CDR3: CASSPRAREKLFF
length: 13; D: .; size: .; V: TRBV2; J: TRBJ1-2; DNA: TGTGCCAGCAGTGGGACAGTGGGCTATGGCTACACCTTC; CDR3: CASSGTVGYGYTF
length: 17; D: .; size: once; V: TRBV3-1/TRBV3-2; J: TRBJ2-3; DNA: TGTGCCAGCAGCCAAGATTATCCGGGGACTAGCACAGATACGCAGTATTTT; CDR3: CASSQDYPGTSTDTQYF
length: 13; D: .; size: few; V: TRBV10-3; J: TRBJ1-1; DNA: TGTGCCACCAGGACAGACTGGAACACTGAAGCTTTCTTT; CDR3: CATRTDWNTEAFF
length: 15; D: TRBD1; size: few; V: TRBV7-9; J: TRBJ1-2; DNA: TGTGCCAGCAGCCTCCCGGGGGACAGGGCGCGAGGCTACACCTTC; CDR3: CASSLPGDRARGYTF
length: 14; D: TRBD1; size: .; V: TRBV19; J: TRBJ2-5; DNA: TGTGCCAGTAGTATCCAACAGGGGCAAGAGACCCAGTACTTC; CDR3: CASSIQQGQETQYF
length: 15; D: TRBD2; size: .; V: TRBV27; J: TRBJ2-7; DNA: TGTGCCAGCAGTTTAGGGGCGGGAGTTTGGTACGAGCAGTACTTC; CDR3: CASSLGAGVWYEQYF
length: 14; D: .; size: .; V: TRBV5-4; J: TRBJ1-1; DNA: TGTGCCAGCAGCTTCTCCCCGACGGAGACTGAAGCTTTCTTT; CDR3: CASSFSPTETEAFF
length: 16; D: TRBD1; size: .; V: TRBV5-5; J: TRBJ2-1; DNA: TGTGCCAGCAGCGGACATCCGGGACAGGGGGTTGATGAGCAGTTCTTC; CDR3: CASSGHPGQGVDEQFF
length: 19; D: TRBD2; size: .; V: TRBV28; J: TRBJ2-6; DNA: TGTGCCAGCAGTTCAAACCGACAGCGACTAGCGGCTGGGGCCAACGTCCTGACTTTC; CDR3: CASSSNRQRLAAGANVLTF
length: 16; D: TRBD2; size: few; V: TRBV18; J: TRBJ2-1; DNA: TGTGCCAGCTCACCACAACGGACTAGCGGGACCAATGAGCAGTTCTTC; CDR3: CASSPQRTSGTNEQFF
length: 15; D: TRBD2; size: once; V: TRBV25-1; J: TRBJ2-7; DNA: TGTGCCAGCAGTGAATCGGGGACTAGCGGGTACGAGCAGTACTTC; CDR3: CASSESGTSGYEQYF
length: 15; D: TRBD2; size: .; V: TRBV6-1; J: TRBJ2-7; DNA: TGTGCCAGCAGTGAAGCGGGGGGGACCTCCTACGAGCAGTACTTC; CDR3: CASSEAGGTSYEQYF
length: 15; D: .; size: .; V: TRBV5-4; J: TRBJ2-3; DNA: TGTGCCAGCAGCTTGAAAATTTCTAGCACAGATACGCAGTATTTT; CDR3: CASSLKISSTDTQYF
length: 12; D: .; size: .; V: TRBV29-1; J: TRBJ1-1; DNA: TGCAGCGTTGAAACGATTTCGGCTGAAGCTTTCTTT; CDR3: CSVETISAEAFF
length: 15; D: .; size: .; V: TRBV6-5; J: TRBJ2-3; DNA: TGTGCCAGCAGTTTACGCGGTTTAAGCACAGATACGCAGTATTTT; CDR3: CASSLRGLSTDTQYF
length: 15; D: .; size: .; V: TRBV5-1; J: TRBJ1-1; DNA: TGCGCCAGCAGCTTGGAGGGAGGAAGAAGCACTGAAGCTTTCTTT; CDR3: CASSLEGGRSTEAFF
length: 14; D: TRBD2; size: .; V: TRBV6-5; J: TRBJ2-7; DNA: TGTGCCAGCAGTACTGGACTAGCGGGAGCGAAGCAGTACTTC; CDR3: CASSTGLAGAKQYF
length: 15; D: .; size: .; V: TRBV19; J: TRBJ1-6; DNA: TGTGCCAGTAGCCTAGGGGACTCCTATAATTCACCCCTCCACTTT; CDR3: CASSLGDSYNSPLHF
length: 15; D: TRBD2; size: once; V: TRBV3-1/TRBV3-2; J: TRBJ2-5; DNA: TGTGCCAGCAGCCAAACTAGCGGGGGGCGGGAGACCCAGTACTTC; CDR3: CASSQTSGGRETQYF
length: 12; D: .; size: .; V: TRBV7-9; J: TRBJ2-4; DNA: TGTGCCAGCAGCTTCGAGACGGGGGATCAGTACTTC; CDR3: CASSFETGDQYF
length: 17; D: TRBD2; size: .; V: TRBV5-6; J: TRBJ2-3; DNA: TGTGCCAGCAGCTTGCCCTCTCGGGGAGGGAGCACAGATACGCAGTATTTT; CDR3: CASSLPSRGGSTDTQYF
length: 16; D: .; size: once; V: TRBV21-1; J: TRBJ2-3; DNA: TGTGCCAGCAGCAGCGGGCAGGTGAGAGGAACTTATACGCAGTATTTT; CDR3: CASSSGQVRGTYTQYF
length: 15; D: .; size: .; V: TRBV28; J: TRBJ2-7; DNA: TGTGCCAGCAGTCCTCGAGGAGGGAGCTCCTACGAGCAGTACTTC; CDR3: CASSPRGGSSYEQYF
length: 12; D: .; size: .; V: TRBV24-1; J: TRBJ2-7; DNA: TGTGCCACCAGTGATACGGGAAACGAGCAGTACTTC; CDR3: CATSDTGNEQYF
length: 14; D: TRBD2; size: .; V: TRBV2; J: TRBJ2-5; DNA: TGTGCCACCAGGACTAGACCCACACAAGAGACCCAGTACTTC; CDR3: CATRTRPTQETQYF
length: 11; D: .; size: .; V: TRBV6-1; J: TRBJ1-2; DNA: TGTGCCAGCACCGCTAGGAGCGGCTACACCTTC; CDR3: CASTARSGYTF
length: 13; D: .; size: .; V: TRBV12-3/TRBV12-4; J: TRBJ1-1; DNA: TGTGCCAGCAGTTTTGCGGGGGCAACTGAAGCTTTCTTT; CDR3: CASSFAGATEAFF
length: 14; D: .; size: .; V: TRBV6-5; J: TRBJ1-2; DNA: TGTGCCAGCACCCGAGGGTCCGCTAACTATGGCTACACCTTC; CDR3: CASTRGSANYGYTF
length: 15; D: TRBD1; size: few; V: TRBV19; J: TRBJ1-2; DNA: TGTGCCAGTAGTCCACAGACAGGGATGAGATATGGCTACACCTTC; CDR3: CASSPQTGMRYGYTF
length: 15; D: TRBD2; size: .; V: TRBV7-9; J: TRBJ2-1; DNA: TGTGCCAGCAGCTTAGCTAGGACTAGCACCAATGAGCAGTTCTTC; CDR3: CASSLARTSTNEQFF
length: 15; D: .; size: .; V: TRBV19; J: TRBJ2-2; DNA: TGTGCCAGTAGTATGGTTCAGGGGCGGACCGGGGAGCTGTTTTTT; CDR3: CASSMVQGRTGELFF
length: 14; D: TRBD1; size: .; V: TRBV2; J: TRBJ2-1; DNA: TGTGCCAGCAGTGACAGGACAGGGATCAATGAGCAGTTCTTC; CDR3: CASSDRTGINEQFF
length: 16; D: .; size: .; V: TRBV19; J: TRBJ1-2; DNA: TGTGCCAGTAGTATAGGGAGGGCAAGAGGGAACTATGGCTACACCTTC; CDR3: CASSIGRARGNYGYTF
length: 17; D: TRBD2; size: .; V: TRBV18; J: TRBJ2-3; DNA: TGTGCCAGCTCACCACAGCCTAGCGGGATTCTCACAGATACGCAGTATTTT; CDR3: CASSPQPSGILTDTQYF
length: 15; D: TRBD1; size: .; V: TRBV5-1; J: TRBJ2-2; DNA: TGCGCCAGCAGCTTTGACAGGGCGAACACCGGGGAGCTGTTTTTT; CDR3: CASSFDRANTGELFF